This T cell receptor beta chain was profiled in a study of blood T cells in healthy people across ages. Overall study: About one barcoded beta molecule per two T cells was the capture yield of template switching.

A J-beta primer mix and a sample-barcoded 5' primer were used in a second PCR of roughly 6 to 12 cycles. The template-switch adaptor, which had 12 random nucleotides, put a tag on each cDNA molecule. Samples each returned at least 2.5 million CDR3-containing paired-end reads. One entry per CDR3 protein results from TCRdb running MiXCR on the 5' RACE reads. The sample shows around 1,500,000 distinct CDR3 sequences, about 40% of them seen only once. The CDR3 runs to 16 residues. Germline V gives CDR1 SGHRS, CDR2 YFSETQ. V was clipped by 1 base and J by 0 bases; unmatched bases: 4. The source of this sequence is a woman between 18 and 29 years old in good health. The gene calls are TRBV5-1 and TRBJ2-7, with 10 nucleotides matching TRBD2. The sample consisted of blood. CDR3 amino acids: CASSLTSGVSSYEQYF. In DNA form, the CDR3 reads TGCGCCAGCAGCTTGACTAGCGGGGTGAGCTCCTACGAGCAGTACTTC.